These 29 T cell receptor beta chains originate from one sample sequenced in a study of identical twins. MiXCR, run by TCRdb on the 5' RACE reads, gives a single entry per CDR3 protein. This table holds 450,000 to 650,000 distinct CDR3 sequences, nearly 10% found once. This same sample was also part of a study on yellow fever vaccine responses in identical twins.

Sequencing was performed on PBMCs. The source of these receptors is a woman between 18 and 29 years old in good health.

This chain joins TRBV7-9 and TRBJ2-7; 8 nucleotides agree with TRBD1. The trim removed 9 bases at V and 2 bases at J, leaving 9 bases unmatched. The germline V gene encodes CDR1 SEHNR and CDR2 FQNEAQ (reference sequence). This CDR3 comprises 14 residues. CDR3 sequence reads: CARSRGQGAYEQYF. CDR3 bases: TGTGCCAGGAGCAGAGGACAGGGCGCCTACGAGCAGTACTTC. The whole variable domain, filled in from reference TRBV7-9 and TRBJ2-7, reads DTGVSQNPRHKITKRGQNVTFRCDPISEHNRLYWYRQTLGQGPEFLTYFQNEAQLEKSRLLSDRFSAERPKGSFSTLEIQRTEQGDSAMYLCARSRGQGAYEQYFGPGTRLTVT.

This chain links TRBV6-5 with TRBJ1-5; no clear D gene. The length of the CDR3 is 14 residues. V lost 2 bases and J lost 3, with 8 bases in between. The germline V gene has CDR1 MNHEY and CDR2 SVGAGI. CDR3 sequence: CASSYVGINQPQHF. The DNA for the CDR3 is TGTGCCAGCAGTTACGTAGGGATCAATCAGCCCCAGCATTTT.

This clonotype was observed a handful of times. J is TRBJ1-4 and V is TRBV12-3 or TRBV12-4; D is undetermined. V dropped 6 bases and J dropped 4 bases, with 18 bases sitting between them. There are 16 residues in the CDR3. The CDR3 nucleotides read TGTGCCAGCAGCCCTAGGCGGGCGGGCTTTAATGAAAAACTGTTTTTT. This gives the protein CASSPRRAGFNEKLFF.

This clonotype was detected ten times or more. The CDR3 spells CSVGTGGIYGYTF. The DNA of the CDR3 is TGCAGCGTTGGGACAGGGGGCATCTATGGCTACACCTTC. The gene calls are TRBV29-1 and TRBJ1-2; 11 bases map to TRBD1. The length of the CDR3 is 13 residues. V was pared by 4 bases and J by 4 bases, with 2 bases of the junction left unmatched. Germline CDR1 is SQVTM and CDR2 is ANQGSEA.

The V call is TRBV20-1, the J call TRBJ2-7, with TRBD1 matching 9 bases. The CDR3 has 14 residues. Germline V gene sequence: CDR1 DFQATT, CDR2 SNEGSKA (reference sequence). V shed 6 bases, J shed 4 bases, and the junction held 10 bases outside the gene matches. Here the CDR3 reads CSADNRGLIYEQYF. DNA of the CDR3: TGCAGTGCGGACAACAGGGGGCTGATATACGAGCAGTACTTC.

This sequence joins TRBV7-8 and TRBJ2-5, with D possibly being TRBD1 or TRBD2 (5 bases each). In germline, CDR1 is SGHVS, CDR2 FQNEAQ. V lost 6 bases and J 2 bases, leaving 13 bases between the germline ends. The CDR3 runs to 14 residues. The CDR3 DNA is TGTGCCAGCAGGCAGGGAGACAATCAAGAGACCCAGTACTTC. Residues: CASRQGDNQETQYF.

CDR3: CASSTQTGEPQETQYF. The CDR3 DNA sequence: TGTGCCAGCAGCACTCAGACAGGGGAGCCACAAGAGACCCAGTACTTC. V usage is TRBV7-9 and J usage is TRBJ2-5; 8 bases align to TRBD1. V shed 5 bases, J shed 2 bases, and the junction held 10 bases outside the gene matches. From germline, CDR1 is SEHNR and CDR2 FQNEAQ (reference sequence). The CDR3 covers 16 residues.

This sequence joins TRBV14 and TRBJ2-3; 10 bases map to TRBD2. Trimming took 4 bases from V and 4 from J; bases not matched to a gene: 14. Looked up from germline, CDR1 is SGHDN and CDR2 is FVKESK. The CDR3 extends over 18 amino acids. The CDR3 is CASSLSGGTLGYADTQYF. The CDR3, as DNA: TGTGCCAGCAGCCTTAGCGGGGGGACCCTCGGCTATGCAGATACGCAGTATTTT.

In nucleotides, the CDR3 is TGCGCCAGCAGTAGTCACACTGAAGCTTTCTTT. Protein product: CASSSHTEAFF. The chain joins TRBV5-1 to TRBJ1-1, with no clear D. The CDR3 runs to 11 residues. The germline V gene has CDR1 SGHRS and CDR2 YFSETQ. Trimming took 5 bases from V and 3 from J, leaving 5 bases between them.

In this sample, this clonotype turned up many times. The rearrangement joins TRBV29-1 to TRBJ2-2, with 7 bases matching TRBD1. With V trimmed by 6 bases and J by 7 bases, 8 bases remained unmatched. In germline, CDR1 is SQVTM, CDR2 ANQGSEA. The CDR3 runs to 13 residues. CDR3 region: CSVQRQGGGELFF. The CDR3 coding sequence is TGCAGCGTACAGCGACAGGGCGGCGGGGAGCTGTTTTTT.

Ten or more counts support this clonotype. This chain joins TRBV29-1 and TRBJ1-1; perhaps TRBD1 as D (5 bases). This CDR3 is 13 amino acids long. V lost 7 bases, J lost 0 bases, and 12 bases lay in between. CDR1 SQVTM and CDR2 ANQGSEA come from the germline V gene. CDR3 residues: CSGGNSLNTEAFF. In DNA form, the CDR3 reads TGCAGCGGGGGGAACAGTTTGAACACTGAAGCTTTCTTT.

This clonotype was counted at least ten times. The chain links TRBV12-3 or TRBV12-4 to TRBJ1-1; D may be TRBD1 (6 bases). The germline V and J ends were trimmed by 1 base and 3 bases, with 12 bases remaining between them. The CDR3 has 15 amino acids. The CDR3 DNA reads TGTGCCAGCAGTTTAGGGGGGGCTCGGGACACTGAAGCTTTCTTT. It translates to CASSLGGARDTEAFF.

This clonotype was seen a few times. V and J are TRBV6-1 and TRBJ2-3; 8 bases map to TRBD2. Germline V gene data show CDR1 as MNHNS and CDR2 as SASEGT. Losses at the gene ends were 7 bases for V and 5 bases for J; bases not matched to a gene: 8. The CDR3 sequence is 14 residues long. CDR3 DNA sequence: TGTGCCAGCACCCAAGCGGGAGCTCAAGATACGCAGTATTTT. Residues: CASTQAGAQDTQYF.

This clonotype appeared a few times. The CDR3 reads CASSPSIGSSEAFF. CDR3 in DNA: TGTGCCAGCTCACCATCGATAGGGAGCTCTGAAGCTTTCTTT. V usage is TRBV18 and J usage is TRBJ1-1; D ambiguous. Germline loops: CDR1 KGHSH, CDR2 LQKENI. V was trimmed by 2 bases and J by 6 bases, leaving 13 bases between them. The CDR3 spans 14 residues. The variable domain in full, with the rest retrieved from reference TRBV18 and TRBJ1-1, is NAGVMQNPRHLVRRRGQEARLRCSPMKGHSHVYWYRQLPEEGLKFMVYLQKENIIDESGMPKERFSAEFPKEGPSILRIQQVVRGDSAAYFCASSPSIGSSEAFFGQGTRLTVV.

In its sample, this clonotype was seen a few times. The genes are TRBV5-1 and TRBJ2-1; a possible D gene is TRBD2 (6 bases). Germline CDR1 SGHRS, CDR2 YFSETQ. There are 14 residues in the CDR3. Deletions cut 4 bases from V and 8 bases from J, with 16 bases between. CDR3 loop: CASSAGPGVDEQFF. The DNA for the CDR3 is TGCGCCAGCAGCGCGGGCCCGGGGGTCGATGAGCAGTTCTTC. Full variable domain (missing parts from reference TRBV5-1 and TRBJ2-1): KAGVTQTPRYLIKTRGQQVTLSCSPISGHRSVSWYQQTPGQGLQFLFEYFSETQRNKGNFPGRFSGRQFSNSRSEMNVSTLELGDSALYLCASSAGPGVDEQFFGPGTRLTVL.

In DNA, the CDR3 is TGTGCCAGCAGCCCTAGGACCATAGGCCATGAGCAGTTCTTC. This sequence encodes CASSPRTIGHEQFF. V and J are TRBV6-1 and TRBJ2-1; no firm D call. Germline CDR1 reads MNHNS; CDR2 reads SASEGT. The CDR3 has 14 amino acids. Trimming took off 6 bases at V and 8 bases at J, with 17 bases between the two ends.

This clonotype was recorded at least ten times. V gene TRBV4-2 combines with J gene TRBJ1-5; D possibly corresponds to TRBD1 (5 bases). Trimming took 0 bases from V and 5 from J, leaving 11 bases between them. The CDR3 spans 15 residues. Germline CDR1 is LGHNA and CDR2 is YNFKEQ. The CDR3 nucleotides read TGTGCCAGCAGCCAAGAACAGGAGGGCTATCAGCCCCAGCATTTT. Residues: CASSQEQEGYQPQHF.

The CDR3 is CASSLTAGLSGYEQYF. The CDR3 DNA sequence: TGTGCCAGCAGCCTAACCGCAGGGCTATCGGGGTACGAGCAGTACTTC. The chain couples TRBV3-1 to TRBJ2-7; D tentatively reads TRBD1 or TRBD2 (5 bases each). In germline, CDR1 is LGHDT, CDR2 YNNKEL (reference sequence). V was cut by 4 bases and J by 4 bases, with 20 bases left in between. This CDR3 is 16 amino acids long.

V is TRBV20-1 and J is TRBJ1-3; D not resolved. CDR3 length equals 12 residues. Trimming removed 5 bases at V and 4 bases at J, with 9 bases between. Per the germline V gene, CDR1 is DFQATT and CDR2 is SNEGSKA (reference sequence). The CDR3 nucleotides read TGCAGTGCTTCGACGGAAGGAAACACCATATATTTT. Its translation: CSASTEGNTIYF.

The V gene is TRBV10-3, the J gene TRBJ2-3; 10 bases fit TRBD2. Per the germline V gene, CDR1 is ENHRY and CDR2 is SYGVKD. V lost 5 bases, J lost 1 base, and 3 bases stayed unmatched. This CDR3 is built from 15 residues. The CDR3 nucleotides read TGTGCCATCAGTACCGGGACTAGCGGCACAGATACGCAGTATTTT. Its protein is CAISTGTSGTDTQYF.

This clonotype was seen repeatedly, ten times or more. The chain combines TRBV7-8 with TRBJ2-1; D ambiguous. In germline, CDR1 is SGHVS, CDR2 FQNEAQ. This CDR3 is built from 14 residues. Trimming removed 5 bases from V and 2 bases from J, with 10 bases in between. This CDR3 is CASSPSETYNEQFF. CDR3 sequence (DNA): TGTGCCAGCAGCCCCTCTGAGACCTACAATGAGCAGTTCTTC.

This clonotype was picked up a small number of times. V gene TRBV7-9 combines with J gene TRBJ2-7; TRBD1 matches 9 bases. The CDR3 extends over 13 amino acids. V trimming: 6 bases; J trimming: 4 bases; junction bases outside the gene matches: 4. The germline CDR1 and CDR2 sequences are SEHNR and FQNEAQ (reference sequence). The CDR3, as DNA: TGTGCCAGCAGGACAGGGGGGAAGTACGAGCAGTACTTC. Protein product: CASRTGGKYEQYF. The whole variable domain, filled in from reference TRBV7-9 and TRBJ2-7, reads DTGVSQNPRHKITKRGQNVTFRCDPISEHNRLYWYRQTLGQGPEFLTYFQNEAQLEKSRLLSDRFSAERPKGSFSTLEIQRTEQGDSAMYLCASRTGGKYEQYFGPGTRLTVT.

The genes are TRBV6-2 or TRBV6-3 and TRBJ2-7; D is perhaps TRBD2 (6 bases). Trimming took off 7 bases at V and 0 bases at J, with 13 bases between the two ends. The V gene's germline CDR1 is MNHEY and CDR2 SVGEGT. The CDR3 length is 14 residues. CDR3 sequence: CASKFAGSSYEQYF. The CDR3 bases are TGTGCCAGCAAGTTCGCGGGAAGCTCCTACGAGCAGTACTTC.

This clonotype was detected a few times. The rearrangement uses TRBV4-3 and TRBJ2-2, with D uncertain. Trimming stripped 0 bases from V and 5 bases from J, with 13 bases between. Looked up from germline, CDR1 is LGHNA and CDR2 is YSLEER. The CDR3 has 16 amino acids. The CDR3 coding sequence is TGCGCCAGCAGCCAAGATTTCCTCTTGGGGACCGGGGAGCTGTTTTTT. It specifies CASSQDFLLGTGELFF.

A few counts support this clonotype. The chain combines TRBV4-2 with TRBJ2-7, with TRBD1 matching over 9 bases. There are 15 residues in the CDR3. In germline, CDR1 is LGHNA, CDR2 YNFKEQ. Trimming removed 5 bases from V and 9 bases from J; junction bases left unmatched: 14. The chain's CDR3 is CASSSPGTGSGWQYF. The CDR3 DNA follows: TGTGCCAGCAGCTCCCCCGGGACAGGGTCTGGCTGGCAGTACTTC.

The chain carries TRBV15 and TRBJ2-2; D ambiguous. Trimming took 0 bases from V and 6 from J, leaving 11 bases between them. Germline assignment: CDR1 LNHNV and CDR2 YYDKDF (reference sequence). There are 15 residues in the CDR3. CDR3 sequence reads: CATSRDVTKAGELFF. The CDR3 DNA reads as TGTGCCACCAGCAGAGATGTAACGAAGGCCGGGGAGCTGTTTTTT.

The chain has TRBV5-1 and TRBJ1-1; no definite D call. The CDR3 consists of 15 residues. The germline V gene encodes CDR1 SGHRS and CDR2 YFSETQ. V lost 4 bases and J 3 bases, leaving 16 bases between the germline ends. CDR3: CASSQTPGRDTEAFF. The CDR3 bases are TGCGCCAGCAGCCAGACACCGGGAAGGGACACTGAAGCTTTCTTT.

This clonotype came up many times. The chain uses TRBV4-1 and TRBJ2-7; 7 positions agree with TRBD2. This CDR3 comprises 16 residues. Germline V gene lookup returns CDR1 MGHRA and CDR2 YSYEKL. The junction had 11 bases not matched to a gene; V was cut back by 5 bases and J by 1 base. The CDR3 DNA sequence: TGCGCCAGCAGCGTTATCCCTAGCGGAGGTTCCTACGAGCAGTACTTC. The encoded protein is CASSVIPSGGSYEQYF.

This clonotype was found a few times. This chain joins TRBV6-1 and TRBJ2-5; tentatively, D is TRBD1 (6 bases). From germline, CDR1 is MNHNS and CDR2 SASEGT. Trimming cost V 6 bases and J 5 bases, with 19 bases left between them. There are 15 residues in the CDR3. CDR3 amino acids: CASSHQGTRRETQYF. CDR3 bases: TGTGCCAGCAGCCACCAGGGGACACGACGGGAGACCCAGTACTTC.